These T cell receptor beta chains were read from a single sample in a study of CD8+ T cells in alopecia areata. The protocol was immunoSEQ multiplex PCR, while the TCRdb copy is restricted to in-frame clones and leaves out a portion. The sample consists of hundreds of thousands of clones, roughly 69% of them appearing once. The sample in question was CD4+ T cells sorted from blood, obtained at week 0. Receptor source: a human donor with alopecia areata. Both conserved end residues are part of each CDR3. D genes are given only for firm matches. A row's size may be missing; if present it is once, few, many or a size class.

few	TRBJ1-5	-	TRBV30	TGTGCCTGGAGTGTAGGACACAATCAGCCCCAGCATTTT	CAWSVGHNQPQHF
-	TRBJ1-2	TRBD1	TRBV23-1	TGCGCCAGCACTTTTGGGGACAGGGATAACTATGGCTACACCTTC	CASTFGDRDNYGYTF
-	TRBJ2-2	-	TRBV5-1	TGCGCCAGCAGCCCCCAAGGGGCGGGGGAGCTGTTTTTT	CASSPQGAGELFF
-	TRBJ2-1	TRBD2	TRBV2	TGTGCCAGCAGTGACACGGGGGGGATCTACAATGAGCAGTTCTTC	CASSDTGGIYNEQFF
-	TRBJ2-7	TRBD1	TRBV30	TGTGCCTGGAGGAAGCGTGGGCGACAGGGAAGGTACGAGCAGTACTTC	CAWRKRGRQGRYEQYF
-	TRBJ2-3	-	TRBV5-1	TGCGCCAGCAGCCCGGGACTCTTCATTAGCACAGATACGCAGTATTTT	CASSPGLFISTDTQYF
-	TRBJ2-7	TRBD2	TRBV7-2	TGTGCCAGCAGCCGGACTAGCGGCAACTCCGAGCAGTACTTC	CASSRTSGNSEQYF
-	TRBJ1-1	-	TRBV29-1	TGCAGCGTTTTGAGGAACTCTGTGGGAATGAACACTGAAGCTTTCTTT	CSVLRNSVGMNTEAFF
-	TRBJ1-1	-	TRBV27	TGTGCCAGCAGCCGAGACGGCAACACTGAAGCTTTCTTT	CASSRDGNTEAFF
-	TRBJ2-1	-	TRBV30	TGTGCCTGGAGTGTATTAGACATTCAGAATGAGCAGTTCTTC	CAWSVLDIQNEQFF
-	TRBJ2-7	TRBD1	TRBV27	TGTGCCAGCAGCGCCACGCGAGACAGGGGGCTTTACGAGCAGTACTTC	CASSATRDRGLYEQYF
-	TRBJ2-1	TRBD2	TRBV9	TGTGCCAGCAGCGTAGAGCCTAGCGGGGGCTACAATGAGCAGTTCTTC	CASSVEPSGGYNEQFF
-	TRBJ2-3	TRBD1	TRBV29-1	TGCAGCACACAAGGGGGACAGTTCACAGATACGCAGTATTTT	CSTQGGQFTDTQYF
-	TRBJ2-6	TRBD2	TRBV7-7	TGTGCTAGCGGGGGTTCAGTAGGTGGGGCCAACGTCCTGACTTTC	CASGGSVGGANVLTF
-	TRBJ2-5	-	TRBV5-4	TGTGCCAGCAGCTTGGCCGGGTCAGGGGCAGAAGAGACCCAGTACTTC	CASSLAGSGAEETQYF
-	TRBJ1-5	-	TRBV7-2	TGTGCCAGCAGCCCAGACAGAGGCAATCAGCCCCAGCATTTT	CASSPDRGNQPQHF
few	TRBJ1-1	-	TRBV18	TGTGCCAGCTCACCACTAGGGACGCAAGCTTTCTTT	CASSPLGTQAFF
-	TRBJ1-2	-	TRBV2	TGTGCCAGCAGTGACAGGCCGAGACTCTATGGCTACACCTTC	CASSDRPRLYGYTF
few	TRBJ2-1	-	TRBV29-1	TGCAGCGTTGACAGGGGAGGTGAGCAGTTCTTC	CSVDRGGEQFF
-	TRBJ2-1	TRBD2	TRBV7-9	TGTGCCAGCAGGCCAACCCCCAGCGGGGGCCGGGGTGAGCAGTTCTTC	CASRPTPSGGRGEQFF
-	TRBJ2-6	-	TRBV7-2	TGTGCCAGCAGCTTCTTTTCTGGGGCCAACGTCCTGACTTTC	CASSFFSGANVLTF
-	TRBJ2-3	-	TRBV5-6	TGTGCCAGCAGCGTGAGACGGACTAGCACAGATACGCAGTATTTT	CASSVRRTSTDTQYF
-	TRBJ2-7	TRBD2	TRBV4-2	TGTGCCAGCAGCCAACAGACTAGCGGGGGGGCAGACTACGAGCAGTACTTC	CASSQQTSGGADYEQYF
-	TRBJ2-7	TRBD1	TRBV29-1	TGCAGCGTCCGTGAGGGGACAGCCTACGAGCAGTACTTC	CSVREGTAYEQYF
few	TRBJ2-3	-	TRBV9	TGTGCCAGCAGCCCGGGACTCAGCACAGATACGCAGTATTTT	CASSPGLSTDTQYF
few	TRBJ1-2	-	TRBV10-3	TGTGCCATCAGTGACCCGGGCGGGATCAACTATGGCTACACCTTC	CAISDPGGINYGYTF
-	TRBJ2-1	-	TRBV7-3	TGTGCCAGCAGCTCCCCCCAAGGGAGTAGCTCCTACAATGAGCAGTTCTTC	CASSSPQGSSSYNEQFF
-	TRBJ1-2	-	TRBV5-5	TGTGCCAGCAGCTTGGCGACCACTAACTATGGCTACACCTTC	CASSLATTNYGYTF
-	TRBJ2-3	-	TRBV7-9	TGTGCCAGCAGCTTCCCAGATACGCAGTATTTT	CASSFPDTQYF
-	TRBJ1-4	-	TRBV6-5	TGTGCCAGCAAAACCCTCCTTTTGGGGGAAAAACTGTTTTTT	CASKTLLLGEKLFF
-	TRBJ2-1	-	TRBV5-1	TGCGCCAGCAGCTTGGGTGCAGGATTAGGAAATGAGCAGTTCTTC	CASSLGAGLGNEQFF
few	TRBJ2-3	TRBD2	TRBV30	TGTGCCTGGAGTCCTTGGACTAGCGGGGGCACAGATACGCAGTATTTT	CAWSPWTSGGTDTQYF
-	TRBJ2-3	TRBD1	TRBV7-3	TGTGCCAGCAGCTACGAACTGACCGGGACAGGGGTGGCAGATACGCAGTATTTT	CASSYELTGTGVADTQYF
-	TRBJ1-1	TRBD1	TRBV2	TGTGCCAGCAGTGGGACAGGGGGCACTGAAGCTTTCTTT	CASSGTGGTEAFF
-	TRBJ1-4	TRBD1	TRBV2	TGTGCCAGCAGTGCCGGGACAGGGATTAAGCTGTTTTTT	CASSAGTGIKLFF
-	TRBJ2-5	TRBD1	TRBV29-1	TGCAGCGCTCCAGGGGGACAGGGGGCTTTGGAGACCCAGTACTTC	CSAPGGQGALETQYF
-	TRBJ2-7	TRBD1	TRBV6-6	TGTGCCAGCAGTTACTCAATTCGGACAGGCTCCTACGAGCAGTACTTC	CASSYSIRTGSYEQYF
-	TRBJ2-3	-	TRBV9	TGTGCCAGCAGCCCCAATCGACGGGGCTCGGGCCCAGATACGCAGTATTTT	CASSPNRRGSGPDTQYF
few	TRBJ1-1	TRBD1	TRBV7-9	TGTGCCAGCAGCCCGGGACAGAGGAACACTGAAGCTTTCTTT	CASSPGQRNTEAFF
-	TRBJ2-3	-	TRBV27	TGTGCCAGCAGTTTCAGGAACATACAAGCGCAGTATTTT	CASSFRNIQAQYF
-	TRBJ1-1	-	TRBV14	TGTGCCAGCAGCCAAGATAGAGGGAGCGAGGCTTTCTTT	CASSQDRGSEAFF
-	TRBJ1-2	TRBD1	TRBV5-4	TGTGCCAGCAGCCCCGGACAGGGAGGTTACGGCTATGGCTACACCTTC	CASSPGQGGYGYGYTF
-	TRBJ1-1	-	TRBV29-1	TGCAGCGTTGACTGGGGGCGAAACACTGAAGCTTTCTTT	CSVDWGRNTEAFF
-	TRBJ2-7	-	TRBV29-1	TGCAGCGTTGAATATAGTTCCCGGGGGCAGTACTTC	CSVEYSSRGQYF
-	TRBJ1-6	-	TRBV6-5	TGTGCCAGCAGTTACGCGGGACACAACAATTCACCCCTCCACTTT	CASSYAGHNNSPLHF
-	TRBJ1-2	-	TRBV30	TGTGCCTGGATCGAGGGGAGGCCCTACTATGGCTACACCTTC	CAWIEGRPYYGYTF
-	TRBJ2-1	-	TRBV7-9	TGTGCCAGCAGCTTAGATCGCGGGGATCCGTTCTTC	CASSLDRGDPFF
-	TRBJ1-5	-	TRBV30	TGTGCCTGGAGTCGGCAGGGCGGAGAGCCCCAGCATTTT	CAWSRQGGEPQHF
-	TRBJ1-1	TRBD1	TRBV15	TGTGCCACCAGCAGAGACCGGACAGGGAGCGCTGAAGCTTTCTTT	CATSRDRTGSAEAFF
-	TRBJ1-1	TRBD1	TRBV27	TGTGCCAGCAGTGACTACCGACAGGGAGGCACTGAAGCTTTCTTT	CASSDYRQGGTEAFF
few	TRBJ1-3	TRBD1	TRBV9	TGTGCCAGCAGCCCCTGGGACAGGTCGAGCTCTGGAAACACCATATATTTT	CASSPWDRSSSGNTIYF
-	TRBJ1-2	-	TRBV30	TGTGCCTGGAGTGTACAGGACCCCTATGGCTACACCTTC	CAWSVQDPYGYTF
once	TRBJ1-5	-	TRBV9	TGTGCCAGCAGCGTAGTGACTGCTCATAGCAATCAGCCCCAGCATTTT	CASSVVTAHSNQPQHF
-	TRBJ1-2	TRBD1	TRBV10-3	TGTGCCATCAAAGATACCACGACAGGGATGAATGGCTACACCTTC	CAIKDTTTGMNGYTF
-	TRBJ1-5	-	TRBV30	TGTGCCTGGAGTTCTGGAAATCAGCCCCAGCATTTT	CAWSSGNQPQHF
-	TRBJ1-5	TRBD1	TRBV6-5	TGTGCCAGCAGTTCACGACAGGGGAGCAATCAGCCCCAGCATTTT	CASSSRQGSNQPQHF
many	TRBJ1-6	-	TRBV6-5	TGTGCCAGCGGGCAGGGGCGCTCACCCCTCCACTTT	CASGQGRSPLHF